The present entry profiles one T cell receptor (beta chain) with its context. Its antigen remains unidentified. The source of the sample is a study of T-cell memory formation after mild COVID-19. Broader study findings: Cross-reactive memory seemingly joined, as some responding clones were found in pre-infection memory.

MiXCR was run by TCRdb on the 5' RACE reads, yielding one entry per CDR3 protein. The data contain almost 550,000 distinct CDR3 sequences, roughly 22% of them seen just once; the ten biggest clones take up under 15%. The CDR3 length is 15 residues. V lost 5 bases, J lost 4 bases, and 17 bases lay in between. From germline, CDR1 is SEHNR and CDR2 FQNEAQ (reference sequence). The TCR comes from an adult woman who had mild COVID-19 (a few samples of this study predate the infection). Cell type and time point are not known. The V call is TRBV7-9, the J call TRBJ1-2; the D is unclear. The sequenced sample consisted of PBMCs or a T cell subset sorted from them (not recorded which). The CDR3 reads CASSPGRSRFYGYTF. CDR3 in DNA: TGTGCCAGCAGCCCCGGACGGAGCCGCTTCTATGGCTACACCTTC.